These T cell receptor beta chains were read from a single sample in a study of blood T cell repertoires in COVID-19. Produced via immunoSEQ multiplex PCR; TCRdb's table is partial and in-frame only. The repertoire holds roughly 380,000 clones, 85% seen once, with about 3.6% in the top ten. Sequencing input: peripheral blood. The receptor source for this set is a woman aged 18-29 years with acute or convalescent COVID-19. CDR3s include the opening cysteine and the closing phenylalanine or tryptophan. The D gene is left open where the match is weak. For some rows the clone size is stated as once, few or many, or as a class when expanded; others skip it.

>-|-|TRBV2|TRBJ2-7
CAWGGRGPLEQYF
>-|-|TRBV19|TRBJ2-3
CASSIERPPDTQYF
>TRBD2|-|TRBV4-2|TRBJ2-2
CASSQDEGRSGSFDGELFF
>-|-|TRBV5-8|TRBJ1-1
CASSLAGWTEAFF
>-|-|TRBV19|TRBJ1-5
CASSILPGHLYSNQPQHF
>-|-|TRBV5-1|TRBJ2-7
CASIGLNEQYSEQYF
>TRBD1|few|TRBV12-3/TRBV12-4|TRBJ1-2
CASSPGQYYGYTF
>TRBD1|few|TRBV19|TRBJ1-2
CACVEDRGSHGYTF
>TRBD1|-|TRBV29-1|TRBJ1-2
CSVEEWDRAYGYTF
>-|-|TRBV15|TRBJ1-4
CATSRGQPNEKLFF
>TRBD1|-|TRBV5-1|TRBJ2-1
CASSWRTGGGNEQFF